There are a few counts of the clone carrying this T cell receptor (beta chain). This entry is derived from a study of T-cell memory formation after mild COVID-19. V was trimmed by 6 bases and J by 7 bases, leaving 12 bases between them. This CDR3 is built from 12 residues. Germline CDR1 MNHEY, CDR2 SVGEGT. One entry per CDR3 protein results from TCRdb running MiXCR on the 5' RACE reads. The data hold 58,000 or so distinct CDR3 sequences, with 25% to 35% observed a single time. The clonotype comes from a man between 18 and 35 years old who had mild COVID-19 (a few samples of this study predate the infection). Cell type and time point are not known. Source material: PBMCs or a T cell subset sorted from them (not recorded which). The rearrangement uses TRBV6-2 or TRBV6-3 and TRBJ2-5; TRBD2 is a possible D gene (5 bases). CDR3 coding DNA: TGTGCCAGCAGCGACCTAGCTCTGACCCAGTACTTC. Protein: CASSDLALTQYF.